This T cell receptor beta chain was observed in a study of cytomegalovirus exposure and HLA in healthy donors. Study details: Sequencing of around 200 million T cells in an earlier analysis found around 110 million unique TCR beta sequences. Regarding the study as a whole: Reported results showed that the classifier diagnosed cytomegalovirus status with high specificity and sensitivity. Indistinguishability led to the exclusion of some V segments, TRBV6-2 and TRBV6-3 included. An analysis done earlier found most TCR beta V segments productive about 87% or about 30% of the time.

The primer mix had 60 Vbeta and 13 Jbeta primers. Generated by immunoSEQ multiplex PCR, the TCRdb table keeps only in-frame clones and is missing some. Here the sample spans tens of thousands of clones, about two thirds being singletons. The CDR3 has 16 residues. Germline assignment: CDR1 MDHEN and CDR2 SYDVKM. Trimming took 8 bases from V and 3 from J, leaving 17 bases between them. Note on this clone: Its antigen is still unknown.

Sequencing was carried out using PBMCs. The sequence derives from a woman in her fifties or sixties in good health and CMV-seropositive. The chain uses TRBV28 and TRBJ1-6; a possible D gene is TRBD1 (6 bases). The CDR3 region is CASSTHSQGYNSPLHF. Here the CDR3 DNA reads TGTGCCAGCTCGACTCATTCACAGGGCTATAATTCACCCCTCCACTTT.